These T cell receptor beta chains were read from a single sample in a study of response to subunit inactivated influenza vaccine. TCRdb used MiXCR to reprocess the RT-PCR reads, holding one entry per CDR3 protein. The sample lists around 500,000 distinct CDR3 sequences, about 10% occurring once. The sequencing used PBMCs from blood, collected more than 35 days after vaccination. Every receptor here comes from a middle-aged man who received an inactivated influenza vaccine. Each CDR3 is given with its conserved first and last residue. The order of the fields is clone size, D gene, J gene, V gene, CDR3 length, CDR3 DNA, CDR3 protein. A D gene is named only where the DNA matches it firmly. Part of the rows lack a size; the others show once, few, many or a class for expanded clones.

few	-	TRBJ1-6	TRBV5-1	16	TGCGCCAGCAGCTTGGAGGGGGTGCTAAGTAATTCACCCCTCCACTTT	CASSLEGVLSNSPLHF
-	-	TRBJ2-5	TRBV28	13	TGTGCCAGCAGTTTTGGGGGGCCTGAGACCCAGTACTTC	CASSFGGPETQYF
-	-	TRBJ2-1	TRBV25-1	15	TGTGCCAGCAGGGGAGCAGGGGGGCCAAACAATGAGCAGTTCTTC	CASRGAGGPNNEQFF
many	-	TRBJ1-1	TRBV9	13	TGTGCCAGCAGCGTGGCTGATGACGCTATCGCTTTCTTT	CASSVADDAIAFF
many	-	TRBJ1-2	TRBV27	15	TGTGCCAGCGGGGGACCCAGTAGTAGGAACTATGGCTACACCTTC	CASGGPSSRNYGYTF
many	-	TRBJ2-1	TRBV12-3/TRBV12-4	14	TGTGCCAGCAGTTTAATGAGCTCCTACAATGAGCAGTTCTTC	CASSLMSSYNEQFF
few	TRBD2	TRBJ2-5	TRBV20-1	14	TGCAGTGCCCCAGCGGGGCCCGTCCAAGAGACCCAGTACTTC	CSAPAGPVQETQYF
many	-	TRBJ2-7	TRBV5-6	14	TGTGCCAGCAGCCCTCAGACAGGTTCCTACGAGCAGTACTTC	CASSPQTGSYEQYF
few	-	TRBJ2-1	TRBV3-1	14	TGTGCCAGCAGCCAAGAGGGGTCCTACAATGAGCAGTTCTTC	CASSQEGSYNEQFF
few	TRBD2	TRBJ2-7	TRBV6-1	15	TGTGCCAGCAGCCTGCCTAGCGGGGGGAGATACGAGCAGTACTTC	CASSLPSGGRYEQYF
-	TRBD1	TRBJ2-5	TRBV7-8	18	TGTGCCAGCAGCTTAAGGACAGGTTTTGCCCTTGCGTCGGAGACCCAGTACTTC	CASSLRTGFALASETQYF
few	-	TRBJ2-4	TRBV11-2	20	TGTGCCAGCAGCTTATTGACAGGTCCGGACGGTTTTGGGGCCAAAAACATTCAGTACTTC	CASSLLTGPDGFGAKNIQYF
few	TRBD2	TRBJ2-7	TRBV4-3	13	TGCGCCAGCAGCCAAGGACTAGCGGGGAAGCAGTACTTC	CASSQGLAGKQYF
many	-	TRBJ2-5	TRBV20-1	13	TGCAGTGCCCAAGGTCCCGGGGAGGAGACCCAGTACTTC	CSAQGPGEETQYF
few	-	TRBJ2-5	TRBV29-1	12	TGCAGCGTTATCTGGGGTCAAGAGACCCAGTACTTC	CSVIWGQETQYF
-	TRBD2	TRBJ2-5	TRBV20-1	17	TGCAGTGCTAGAGATCTCCTGGCTAGCGGTAGGGAAGAGACCCAGTACTTC	CSARDLLASGREETQYF
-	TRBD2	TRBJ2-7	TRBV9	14	TGTGCCAGCAGCGTAGGGACTAGTAACCACGAGCAGTACTTC	CASSVGTSNHEQYF
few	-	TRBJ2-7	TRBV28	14	TGTGCCAGCAGGATACCCGGGACAAACTACGAGCAGTACTTC	CASRIPGTNYEQYF
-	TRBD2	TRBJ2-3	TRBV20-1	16	TGCAGTGCTACCACCTCGGGACTACTGTTCACAGATACGCAGTATTTT	CSATTSGLLFTDTQYF
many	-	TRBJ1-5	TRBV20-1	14	TGCAGTGCCCCCAGGGGTGGCAGGACTTCGTCCCAGCATTTT	CSAPRGGRTSSQHF
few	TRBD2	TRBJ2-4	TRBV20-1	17	TGCAGTGCTAGAGCAGCTAGCGGGGGCTTAGCCAAAAACATTCAGTACTTC	CSARAASGGLAKNIQYF
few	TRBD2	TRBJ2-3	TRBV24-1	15	TGTGCCACCAGTGACACTAGCGGGAGAACAGATACGCAGTATTTT	CATSDTSGRTDTQYF
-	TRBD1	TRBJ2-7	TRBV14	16	TGTGCCAGCAGCTCGACCACGGGACAGGGTTCCTACGAGCAGTACTTC	CASSSTTGQGSYEQYF
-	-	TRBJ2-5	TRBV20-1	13	TGCAGTGCTAGAGATCCGGGGAGCGAGACCCAGTACTTC	CSARDPGSETQYF
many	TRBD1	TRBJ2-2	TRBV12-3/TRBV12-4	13	TGTGCCAGCAGTCGGACAGGCAAGGGCAAGCTGTTTTTT	CASSRTGKGKLFF
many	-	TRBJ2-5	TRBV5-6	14	TGTGCCAGCAGCTTGGGGCAGTACCAAGAGACCCAGTACTTC	CASSLGQYQETQYF
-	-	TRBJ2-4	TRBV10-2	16	TGCGCCAGCAGTGAGCGTGGAGGGTTGTCCAAAAACATTCAGTACTTC	CASSERGGLSKNIQYF
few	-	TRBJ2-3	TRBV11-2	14	TGTGCCAGCAGCCAGGGGTGGAGAGGGAATACGCAGTATTTT	CASSQGWRGNTQYF
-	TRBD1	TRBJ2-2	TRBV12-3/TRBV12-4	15	TGTGCCAGCAGTTTAGGGACAGGGCCCACCGGGGAGCTGTTTTTT	CASSLGTGPTGELFF
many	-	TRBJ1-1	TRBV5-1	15	TGCGCCAGCAGCTTGGCCTTTGGTTCGAACACTGAAGCTTTCTTT	CASSLAFGSNTEAFF
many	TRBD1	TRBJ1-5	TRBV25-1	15	TGTGCCAGCAGTCCCGGGACAGGGTTTAATCAGCCCCAGCATTTT	CASSPGTGFNQPQHF
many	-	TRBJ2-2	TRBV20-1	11	TGCAGTGCTAGAAAAACCGGGGAGCTGTTTTTT	CSARKTGELFF
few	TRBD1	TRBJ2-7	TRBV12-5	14	TGTGCTAGTGGATCACAGGGGATTTCGTACGAGCAGTACTTC	CASGSQGISYEQYF
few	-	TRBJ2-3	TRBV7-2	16	TGTGCCAGCAGCTTAGGTCTAGGCCAAAGCACAGATACGCAGTATTTT	CASSLGLGQSTDTQYF
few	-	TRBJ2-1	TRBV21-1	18	TGTGCCAGCAGCAAAGCAGGAGCGGGAGGGCCCTCCTACAATGAGCAGTTCTTC	CASSKAGAGGPSYNEQFF
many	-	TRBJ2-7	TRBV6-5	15	TGTGCCAGCAGTTACTCCGGACTCCACTCCTACGAGCAGTACTTC	CASSYSGLHSYEQYF
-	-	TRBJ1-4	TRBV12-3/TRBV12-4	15	TGTGCCAGCAGTCCCAGGACGGCAATTAATGAAAAACTGTTTTTT	CASSPRTAINEKLFF
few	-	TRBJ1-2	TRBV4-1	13	TGCGCCAGCAGCCAGGCAGGGAGACCGGGCTACACCTTC	CASSQAGRPGYTF
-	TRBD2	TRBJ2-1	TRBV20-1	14	TGCAGTGCCGGACTAGCGGGGGGAGGAAATGAGCAGTTCTTC	CSAGLAGGGNEQFF
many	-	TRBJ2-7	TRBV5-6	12	TGTGCCAGCAGCGGGGGAGGTTACGAGCAGTACTTC	CASSGGGYEQYF
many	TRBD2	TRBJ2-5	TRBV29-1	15	TGCAGCGTTGAGGGAGCTAGCGGGAGAGAGGAGACCCAGTACTTC	CSVEGASGREETQYF
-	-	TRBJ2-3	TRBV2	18	TGTGCCAGCAGTGGGCGTTTTTCAAGCGGGCATGGGGGTAATACGCAGTATTTT	CASSGRFSSGHGGNTQYF
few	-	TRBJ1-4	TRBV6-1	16	TGTGCCAGCAGTGAAGCGCTGCGGAAGATCAATGAAAAACTGTTTTTT	CASSEALRKINEKLFF
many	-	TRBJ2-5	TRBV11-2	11	TGTGCCAGCAGTTCCTCGGTAACCCAGTACTTC	CASSSSVTQYF
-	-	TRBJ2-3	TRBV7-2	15	TGTGCCAGCAGCCCTCTTCTCGGGGGCGAAGGTACGCAGTATTTT	CASSPLLGGEGTQYF
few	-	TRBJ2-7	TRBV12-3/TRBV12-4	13	TGTGCCAGCAGTTTTAACCCCCAGTACGAGCAGTACTTC	CASSFNPQYEQYF
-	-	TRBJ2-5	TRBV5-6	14	TGTGCCAGCACCTTTCGTATGGGAATAGAGACCCAGTACTTC	CASTFRMGIETQYF
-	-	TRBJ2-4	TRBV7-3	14	TGTGCCAGCAGCTCCTCGGAGGTTCAAAACATTCAGTACTTC	CASSSSEVQNIQYF
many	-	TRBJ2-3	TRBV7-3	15	TGTGCCAGCAGCTTAGCGGGAAGGAGCACAGATACGCAGTATTTT	CASSLAGRSTDTQYF
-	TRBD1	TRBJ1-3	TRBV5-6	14	TGTGCCAGCAGCAAACAGGGGTTACGGTACACCATATATTTT	CASSKQGLRYTIYF